This T cell receptor (beta chain) was recorded in a study of blood T cell repertoires in COVID-19. Study overall: There were acute and convalescent COVID-19 samples, and they came from the United States, Italy and Spain. The cDNA or gDNA used as material had been derived from T cells, B-cell-depleted T cells, or PBMCs.

Original data processing: By means of reference gene primer amplification, nucleated cell counts were estimated. Libraries were prepared by immunoSEQ multiplex PCR; TCRdb keeps only in-frame clonotypes and omits some of them. Clone size and the V and J calls come from that table; the DNA yielded D and trimming. The table shows 150,000 to 160,000 clones, with roughly nine tenths occurring only once. Looked up from germline, CDR1 is SSHAT and CDR2 is FNYEAQ (reference sequence). V was pared by 3 bases and J by 1 base, with 6 bases of the junction left unmatched. The length of the CDR3 is 18 residues. Sequencing was done on a sample of peripheral blood. The source is a man in his fifties or sixties with acute or convalescent COVID-19. The rearrangement uses TRBV7-7 and TRBJ2-2, with TRBD1 matching 12 bases. CDR3 nucleotides: TGTGCCAGCAGCTTGTGGGACAGGGGGCGCAGGAACACCGGGGAGCTGTTTTTT. It is translated as CASSLWDRGRRNTGELFF.